The present T cell receptor beta chain was sequenced within a study of blood T cell repertoires in COVID-19. For the study at large: Sites in the United States, Italy and Spain provided acute and convalescent COVID-19 samples. Sample material is recorded as cDNA or gDNA derived from T cells, B-cell-depleted T cells, or PBMCs.

As handled by the study authors: How many nucleated cells were present was estimated from reference gene primer amplification. Produced via immunoSEQ multiplex PCR; TCRdb's table is partial and in-frame only. That table gives V, J and clone size, and the DNA gave D and trimming. The table lists approximately 140,000 clones, roughly 88% of them singletons. The sample consisted of peripheral blood. The sequence was obtained from a man in his 70s with active COVID-19.

This chain's CDR3 is CASSQGGSGRASYEQYF. The CDR3 DNA follows: TGCGCCAGCAGCCAAGGGGGAAGCGGGAGGGCATCCTACGAGCAGTACTTC. The chain has TRBV4-1 and TRBJ2-7, with TRBD2 identical over 10 bases. The V gene end was trimmed by 1 base and the J gene end by 1 base; junction bases not matched to a gene: 7. Germline V gene data show CDR1 as MGHRA and CDR2 as YSYEKL. The CDR3 consists of 17 residues.